The 12 T cell receptor beta chains reported below all come from one sample, sequenced in a study of cytomegalovirus exposure and HLA in healthy donors. The protocol was immunoSEQ multiplex PCR, while the TCRdb copy is restricted to in-frame clones and leaves out a portion. The data show 200,000 to 250,000 clones, with around four fifths seen just once and roughly an eighth held by the top ten. Sequenced: PBMCs. The receptors originated from a woman in her 30s in good health and CMV-seropositive.

The chain carries TRBV11-2 and TRBJ2-5; 11 nucleotides align to TRBD2. The CDR3 length is 15 residues. Germline V lookup: CDR1 SGHAT, CDR2 FQNNGV. V trimming: 3 bases; J trimming: 5 bases; junction bases outside the gene matches: 5. The CDR3 DNA sequence: TGTGCCAGCAGCTTCGGGACTAGCGGAGCGGAGACCCAGTACTTC. Its protein product is CASSFGTSGAETQYF.

The chain uses TRBV7-9 and TRBJ1-5; no firm D call. V lost 6 bases to trimming and J lost 3 bases, with 12 bases between them. Germline CDR1 SEHNR, CDR2 FQNEAQ (reference sequence). This CDR3 is built from 14 residues. CDR3 sequence: CASSFTGDNQPQHF. The CDR3 DNA is TGTGCCAGCAGTTTTACGGGCGACAATCAGCCCCAGCATTTT.

The chain carries TRBV11-1 and TRBJ2-7, with TRBD2 identical over 12 bases. Germline CDR1 is SGHAT and CDR2 is FQDESV (reference sequence). The CDR3 loop spans 14 amino acids. V shed 5 bases, J shed 3 bases, and the junction held 2 bases outside the gene matches. The CDR3 sequence is CASSPTSGGYEQYF. The CDR3 DNA is TGTGCCAGCAGCCCGACTAGCGGGGGCTACGAGCAGTACTTC.

The chain carries TRBV29-1 and TRBJ1-1; TRBD1 is a possible D gene (6 bases). The CDR3 runs to 12 residues. CDR1 and CDR2 (germline): SQVTM, ANQGSEA. Trimming removed 2 bases from V and 11 bases from J, with 15 bases in between. The CDR3 bases are TGCAGCGTTGAAACTACGGACAGTGGGGCTTTCTTT. It yields the protein CSVETTDSGAFF.

This clone has only one observation. V usage is TRBV5-1 and J usage is TRBJ1-1, with D possibly being TRBD1 (6 bases). The CDR3 has 14 residues. Trimming shortened V by 4 bases and J by 6 bases, and 16 bases separated the two germline ends. The germline V gene has CDR1 SGHRS and CDR2 YFSETQ. DNA for the CDR3: TGCGCCAGCAGCCTGCGGGGACAAGCCTCTGAAGCTTTCTTT. It encodes CASSLRGQASEAFF.

This chain joins TRBV5-1 and TRBJ2-5; D ambiguous. The germline V gene has CDR1 SGHRS and CDR2 YFSETQ. V was shortened by 0 bases and J by 3 bases, with 12 bases between the two germline ends. The length of the CDR3 is 15 residues. The CDR3 nucleotides are TGCGCCAGCAGCTTGGGACCAAACGATAAAGAGACCCAGTACTTC. Translating gives CASSLGPNDKETQYF.

The V call is TRBV2, the J call TRBJ1-5; D is uncertain. V gave up 0 bases and J gave up 4 bases, with 10 bases separating them. The CDR3 is made up of 15 amino acids. Germline CDR1 is SNHLY and CDR2 is FYNNEI. The DNA of the CDR3 is TGTGCCAGCAGTGAAGCGGTCGGCCAAAATCAGCCCCAGCATTTT. Its protein is CASSEAVGQNQPQHF.

This sequence joins TRBV9 and TRBJ2-5, with 9 positions matching TRBD1. CDR3 length: 17 amino acids. J was trimmed by 5 bases and V by 0 bases; bases with no gene match: 11. Germline assignment: CDR1 SGDLS and CDR2 YYNGEE. This CDR3 is CASSVEPLRDRAETQYF. The CDR3, as DNA: TGTGCCAGCAGCGTAGAGCCCCTGCGGGACAGGGCGGAGACCCAGTACTTC. The entire variable domain, with the rest obtained from reference TRBV9 and TRBJ2-5, is as follows: DSGVTQTPKHLITATGQRVTLRCSPRSGDLSVYWYQQSLDQGLQFLIQYYNGEERAKGNILERFSAQQFPDLHSELNLSSLELGDSALYFCASSVEPLRDRAETQYFGPGTRLLVL.

This clone has only one observation. The rearrangement links TRBV18 to TRBJ2-7; the match to TRBD2 covers 13 bases. Germline V CDR1 and CDR2: KGHSH, LQKENI. The CDR3 runs to 17 residues. Germline trimming cut 3 bases from V and 2 bases from J; bases unmatched to any gene: 7. This CDR3 is CASSPRTSGSKTYEQYF. The CDR3, as DNA: TGTGCCAGCTCACCCAGGACTAGCGGGAGCAAAACCTACGAGCAGTACTTC.

The CDR3 reads CASSPEGGLGDEQFF. CDR3 sequence (DNA): TGTGCCAGCAGCCCAGAAGGAGGCCTTGGGGATGAGCAGTTCTTC. This chain connects TRBV9 to TRBJ2-1; perhaps TRBD2 as D (5 bases). Trimming stripped 4 bases from V and 8 bases from J, with 19 bases between. Germline assignment: CDR1 SGDLS and CDR2 YYNGEE. The CDR3 spans 15 residues.

The rearrangement links TRBV25-1 to TRBJ1-4; 8 bases line up with TRBD1. The germline gives CDR1 MGHDK, CDR2 SYGVNS. Trimming took 4 bases from V and 7 from J; bases not matched to a gene: 8. The CDR3 consists of 15 residues. The CDR3, as DNA: TGTGCCAGCAGTGCCCGGACAGGGTTACTTGAAAAACTGTTTTTT. This encodes CASSARTGLLEKLFF.

A few counts support this clone. The rearrangement uses TRBV5-1 and TRBJ2-1; D possibly corresponds to TRBD2 (5 bases). The CDR3 runs to 14 residues. The V gene's germline CDR1 is SGHRS and CDR2 YFSETQ. V was pared by 0 bases and J by 10 bases, with 14 bases between. The DNA of the CDR3 is TGCGCCAGCAGCTTGGAAAAGCGGTGGTACGAGCAGTTCTTC. Its translation: CASSLEKRWYEQFF.